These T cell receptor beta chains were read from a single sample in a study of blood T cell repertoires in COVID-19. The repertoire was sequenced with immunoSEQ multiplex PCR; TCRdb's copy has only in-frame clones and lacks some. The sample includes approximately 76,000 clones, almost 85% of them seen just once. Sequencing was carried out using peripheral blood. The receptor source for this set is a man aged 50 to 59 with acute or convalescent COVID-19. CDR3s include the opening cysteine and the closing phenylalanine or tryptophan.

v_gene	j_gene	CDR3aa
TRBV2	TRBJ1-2	CASSTGGWGYTF
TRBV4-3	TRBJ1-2	CASSQVWTGDYGYTF
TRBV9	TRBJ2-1	CASSADSQSYNEQFF
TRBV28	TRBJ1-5	CASSARQGNMPNQPQHF
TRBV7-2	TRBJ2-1	CASSLGALPSYNEQFF
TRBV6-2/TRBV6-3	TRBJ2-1	CASSYGFNEQFF
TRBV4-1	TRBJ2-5	CASSQVRGLQETQYF
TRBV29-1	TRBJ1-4	CSVLTRNNEKLFF
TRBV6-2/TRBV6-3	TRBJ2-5	CASSSITGSETQYF
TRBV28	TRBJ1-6	CASSLGSGYRSPLHF
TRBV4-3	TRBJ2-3	CASSQDRGLAGGSTDTQYF
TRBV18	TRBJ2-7	CASSPSGTGAEQYF
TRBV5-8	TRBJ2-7	CASSFSFDEQYF
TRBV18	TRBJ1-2	CASSSAPHRDHLGYTF
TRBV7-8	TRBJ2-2	CASSLWDRGRTGELFF
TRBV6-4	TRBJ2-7	CASPPGEQYF
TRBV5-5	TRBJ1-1	CASSFQGRAFF